The 11 T cell receptor beta chains in this list originate from one sample, sequenced in a study of T cell repertoires in cytomegalovirus infection. TCRdb independently ran MiXCR on the reads; one entry per CDR3 protein. The sample lists around 630,000 distinct CDR3 sequences, approximately 24% occurring once. Sequenced input: CD8+ T cells from PBMCs. These receptors came from a human donor in good health (CMV status not recorded). Some clones in this sample may be carry-over from other donors' samples.

This clonotype was observed a few times. The V gene is TRBV27, the J gene TRBJ2-3; possible D gene TRBD2, 6 bases. The V gene's germline CDR1 is MNHEY and CDR2 SMNVEV (reference sequence). The CDR3 is 14 amino acids. The V gene lost 6 bases and the J gene lost 2 bases, with 12 bases spanning the gap. CDR3 nucleotide sequence: TGTGCCAGCAGCCCGGGGGTAGCCACAGATACGCAGTATTTT. It encodes CASSPGVATDTQYF.

The genes are TRBV12-3 or TRBV12-4 and TRBJ2-1; a possible D gene is TRBD1 (5 bases). V lost 2 bases and J 2 bases, leaving 10 bases between the germline ends. This CDR3 is 15 amino acids long. This CDR3 is CASSLPGRPYNEQFF. The CDR3 bases are TGTGCCAGCAGTTTACCAGGGCGACCCTACAATGAGCAGTTCTTC.

J is TRBJ2-1 and V is TRBV29-1; TRBD1 aligns across 8 bases. With 7 bases clipped from V and 6 bases from J, the junction kept 8 bases outside the gene matches. The CDR3 spans 13 residues. CDR1 SQVTM and CDR2 ANQGSEA come from the germline V gene. The CDR3 DNA sequence: TGCAGCGCCCGGACAGGGTCAACCAATGAGCAGTTCTTC. This gives the protein CSARTGSTNEQFF.

The CDR3 spells CATSDPQGGTYNEQFF. CDR3 sequence (DNA): TGTGCCACCAGTGATCCGCAGGGGGGCACATACAATGAGCAGTTCTTC. This chain connects TRBV24-1 to TRBJ2-1; TRBD1 might be the D (7 bases). V lost 3 bases, J lost 4 bases, and 15 bases lay in between. Germline V gene sequence: CDR1 KGHDR, CDR2 SFDVKD. CDR3 length equals 16 residues.

This clonotype was observed at least ten times. The rearrangement uses TRBV7-6 and TRBJ1-1; 10 nucleotides agree with TRBD1. Trimming took 5 bases from V and 0 from J; bases not matched to a gene: 6. CDR1 and CDR2 (germline): SGHVS, FNYEAQ. The CDR3 totals 16 residues. The CDR3: CASSPDRGPVNTEAFF. In DNA, the CDR3 is TGTGCCAGCAGCCCTGACAGGGGGCCGGTGAACACTGAAGCTTTCTTT.

This clonotype was seen many times. The V and J genes are TRBV7-4 and TRBJ1-2; 8 bases fit TRBD1. CDR1 and CDR2 (germline): SGHVT, SQSDAQ. With 2 bases clipped from V and 12 bases from J, the junction kept 8 bases outside the gene matches. CDR3 length: 13 amino acids. In DNA, the CDR3 is TGTGCCAGCAGCTTAAGGTTGGCAGGGGGCCACACCTTC. Its protein product is CASSLRLAGGHTF.

This clonotype has only a few counts. V usage is TRBV6-2 or TRBV6-3 and J usage is TRBJ2-1; weak D call: TRBD1 (5 bases). This CDR3 is 16 amino acids long. Germline V lookup: CDR1 MNHEY, CDR2 SVGEGT. Trimming pared 2 bases from V and 0 bases from J, leaving 11 bases between. CDR3 protein: CASSYRQLSSYNEQFF. The CDR3 coding sequence is TGTGCCAGCAGTTACCGACAGCTAAGCTCCTACAATGAGCAGTTCTTC.

This clonotype has just a few counts. The chain employs TRBV5-4 and TRBJ2-3; 11 bases agree with TRBD2. Germline-derived CDR1 and CDR2 are SGHNT and YYREEE (reference sequence). The CDR3 runs 19 residues. Trimming at V came to 0 bases and at J to 4 bases, leaving 13 bases not matched to a gene. The CDR3 DNA reads TGTGCCAGCAGCTTGGAACTAGCGGGGGACCCTTTCACCCCAGATACGCAGTATTTT. Its protein product is CASSLELAGDPFTPDTQYF. Together with reference TRBV5-4 and TRBJ2-3, the CDR3 gives the full variable domain: ETGVTQSPTHLIKTRGQQVTLRCSSQSGHNTVSWYQQALGQGPQFIFQYYREEENGRGNFPPRFSGLQFPNYSSELNVNALELDDSALYLCASSLELAGDPFTPDTQYFGPGTRLTVL.

This clonotype was observed many times. The chain recombines TRBV7-6 with TRBJ1-6; D ambiguous. From germline, CDR1 is SGHVS and CDR2 FNYEAQ. Trimming cost V 3 bases and J 9 bases, with 12 bases left between them. This CDR3 spans 14 amino acids. The CDR3 sequence is CASSFEREASPLHF. The CDR3 DNA is TGTGCCAGCAGCTTTGAAAGGGAGGCTTCACCCCTCCACTTT. Full variable domain (missing parts from reference TRBV7-6 and TRBJ1-6): GAGVSQSPRYKVTKRGQDVALRCDPISGHVSLYWYRQALGQGPEFLTYFNYEAQQDKSGLPNDRFSAERPEGSISTLTIQRTEQRDSAMYRCASSFEREASPLHFGNGTRLTVT.

This clonotype came up a few times. The chain employs TRBV25-1 and TRBJ1-3; TRBD1 matches at 7 bases. The CDR3 is 20 amino acids. The germline gives CDR1 MGHDK, CDR2 SYGVNS. V trimming: 4 bases; J trimming: 0 bases; junction bases outside the gene matches: 18. CDR3 DNA: TGTGCCAGCAGTGGCCTAGGGACAGTGTCGTGGGGTTCCTCTGGAAACACCATATATTTT. Encoded protein: CASSGLGTVSWGSSGNTIYF.

A single count supports this clonotype. The chain carries TRBV29-1 and TRBJ2-3; D is unresolved. This CDR3 is 12 amino acids long. V was shortened by 4 bases and J by 0 bases, with 5 bases between the two germline ends. Per germline, CDR1 SQVTM and CDR2 ANQGSEA. CDR3 in DNA: TGCAGCGTTGCAAGCAGCACAGATACGCAGTATTTT. It is translated as CSVASSTDTQYF.